This T cell receptor (beta chain) was recovered during a study of blood T cell repertoires in COVID-19. Across the study: Sources were T cells, B-cell-depleted T cells, or PBMCs; the material itself was cDNA or gDNA.

J lost 4 bases, V lost 5 bases, and 12 bases had no gene match. The CDR3 is made up of 17 amino acids. Germline lookup yields CDR1 SGHTA and CDR2 FQGNSA. In the original analysis: Reference gene primer amplification in the assay estimated nucleated cell counts. Data came from immunoSEQ multiplex PCR; TCRdb stores just in-frame clones and leaves some out. The V and J calls and clone size are taken from that table; D and trimming were inferred from the DNA. In the table there are about 280,000 clones, roughly four fifths of which are singletons. Categorization into cohorts depended on clinical history that participants reported.

This sequence joins TRBV7-2 and TRBJ2-3; 10 bases are a match to TRBD2. The TCR sequence derives from a man aged 35 to 55 who had been exposed to COVID-19. Sample: PBMCs or T cells enriched from blood (not recorded which). The CDR3 loop is CASSKYGLAGVPDTQYF. DNA of the CDR3: TGTGCCAGCAGCAAATATGGCCTAGCGGGAGTCCCAGATACGCAGTATTTT.